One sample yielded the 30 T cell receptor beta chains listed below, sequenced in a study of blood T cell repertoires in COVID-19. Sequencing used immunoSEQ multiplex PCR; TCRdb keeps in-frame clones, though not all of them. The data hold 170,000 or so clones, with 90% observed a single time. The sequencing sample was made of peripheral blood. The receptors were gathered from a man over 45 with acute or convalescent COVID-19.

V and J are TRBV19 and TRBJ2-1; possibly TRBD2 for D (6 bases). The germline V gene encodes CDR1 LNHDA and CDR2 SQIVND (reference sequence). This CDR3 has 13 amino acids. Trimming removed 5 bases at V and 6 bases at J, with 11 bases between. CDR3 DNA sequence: TGTGCCAGTAGTCTGGGACTCACCAATGAGCAGTTCTTC. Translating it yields CASSLGLTNEQFF. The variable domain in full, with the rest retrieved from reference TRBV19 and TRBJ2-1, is DGGITQSPKYLFRKEGQNVTLSCEQNLNHDAMYWYRQDPGQGLRLIYYSQIVNDFQKGDIAEGYSVSREKKESFPLTVTSAQKNPTAFYLCASSLGLTNEQFFGPGTRLTVL.

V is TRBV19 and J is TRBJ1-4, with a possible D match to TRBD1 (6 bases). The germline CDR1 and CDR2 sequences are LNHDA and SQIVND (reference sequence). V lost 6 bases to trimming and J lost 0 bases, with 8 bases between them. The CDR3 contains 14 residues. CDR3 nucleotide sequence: TGTGCCAGTAGCTCAGGGGCAACTAATGAAAAACTGTTTTTT. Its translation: CASSSGATNEKLFF.

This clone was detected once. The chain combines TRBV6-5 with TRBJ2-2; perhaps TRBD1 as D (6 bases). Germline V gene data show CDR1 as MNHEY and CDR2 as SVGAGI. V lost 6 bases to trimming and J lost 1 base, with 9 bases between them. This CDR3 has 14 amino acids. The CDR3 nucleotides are TGTGCCAGCAGGGACAGTATGAACACCGGGGAGCTGTTTTTT. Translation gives CASRDSMNTGELFF.

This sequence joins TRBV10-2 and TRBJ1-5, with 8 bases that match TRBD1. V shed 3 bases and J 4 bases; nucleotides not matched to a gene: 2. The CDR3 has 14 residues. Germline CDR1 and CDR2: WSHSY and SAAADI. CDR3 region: CASSEQGVNQPQHF. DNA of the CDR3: TGCGCCAGCAGTGAACAGGGGGTAAATCAGCCCCAGCATTTT.

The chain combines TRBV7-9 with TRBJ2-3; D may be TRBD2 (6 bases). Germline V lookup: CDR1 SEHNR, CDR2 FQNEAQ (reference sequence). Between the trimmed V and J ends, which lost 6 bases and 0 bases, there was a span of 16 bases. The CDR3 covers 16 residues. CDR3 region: CASSGTSPSSTDTQYF. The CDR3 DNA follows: TGTGCCAGCAGTGGGACTTCTCCCTCTAGCACAGATACGCAGTATTTT.

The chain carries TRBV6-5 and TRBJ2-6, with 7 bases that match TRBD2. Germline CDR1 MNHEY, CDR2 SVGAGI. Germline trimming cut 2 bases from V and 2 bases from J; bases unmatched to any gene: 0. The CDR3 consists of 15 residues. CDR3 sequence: CASSYGGAGANVLTF. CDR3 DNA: TGTGCCAGCAGTTACGGGGGGGCTGGGGCCAACGTCCTGACTTTC.

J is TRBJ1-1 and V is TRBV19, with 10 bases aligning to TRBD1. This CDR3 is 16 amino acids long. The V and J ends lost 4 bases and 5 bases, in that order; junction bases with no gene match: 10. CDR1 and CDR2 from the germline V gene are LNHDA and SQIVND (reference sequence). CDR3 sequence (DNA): TGTGCCAGTAGTACTCCCGACAGGGGGCCGGGGACTGAAGCTTTCTTT. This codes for CASSTPDRGPGTEAFF.

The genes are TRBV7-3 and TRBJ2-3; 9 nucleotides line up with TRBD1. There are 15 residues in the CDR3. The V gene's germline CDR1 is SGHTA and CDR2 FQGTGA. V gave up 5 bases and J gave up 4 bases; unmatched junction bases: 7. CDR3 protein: CASSADRGGSDTQYF. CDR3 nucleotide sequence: TGTGCCAGCAGCGCGGACAGGGGTGGTTCAGATACGCAGTATTTT.

The CDR3 is CASSRTGGFYNEQFF. CDR3 in DNA: TGTGCCAGCAGCCGTACAGGGGGCTTCTACAATGAGCAGTTCTTC. V usage is TRBV14 and J usage is TRBJ2-1, with TRBD1 matching over 9 bases. CDR3 length equals 15 residues. In germline, CDR1 is SGHDN, CDR2 FVKESK. V lost 4 bases and J lost 3; bases outside the gene matches: 4. Complete variable domain (other parts from reference TRBV14 and TRBJ2-1): EAGVTQFPSHSVIEKGQTVTLRCDPISGHDNLYWYRRVMGKEIKFLLHFVKESKQDESGMPNNRFLAERTGGTYSTLKVQPAELEDSGVYFCASSRTGGFYNEQFFGPGTRLTVL.

The CDR3 coding sequence is TGTGCCAGCTCACCGTTCTTAGCCCCGACCTCTGGGGCCAACGTCCTGACTTTC. Translating gives CASSPFLAPTSGANVLTF. The gene calls are TRBV18 and TRBJ2-6; D is unclear. Germline-derived CDR1 and CDR2 are KGHSH and LQKENI. The germline V and J ends were trimmed by 3 bases and 0 bases, with 15 bases remaining between them. The CDR3 spans 18 residues.

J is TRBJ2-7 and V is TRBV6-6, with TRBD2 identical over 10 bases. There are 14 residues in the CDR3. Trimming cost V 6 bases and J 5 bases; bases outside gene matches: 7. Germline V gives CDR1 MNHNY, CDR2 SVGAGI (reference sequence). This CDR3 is CASSSGLAPNEQYF. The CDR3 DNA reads TGTGCCAGCAGCTCGGGACTAGCGCCTAACGAGCAGTACTTC.

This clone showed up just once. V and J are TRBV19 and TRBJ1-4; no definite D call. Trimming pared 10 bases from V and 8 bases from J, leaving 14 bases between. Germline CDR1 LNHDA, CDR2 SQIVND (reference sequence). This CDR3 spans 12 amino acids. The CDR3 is CATGSGFEKLFF. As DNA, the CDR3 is TGTGCCACCGGGAGTGGGTTCGAAAAACTGTTTTTT.

CDR3 protein: CASRRESSSIYEQYF. CDR3 nucleotides: TGTGCCAGCAGACGCGAGTCGTCTAGCATCTACGAGCAGTACTTC. The chain recombines TRBV6-5 with TRBJ2-7; D is possibly TRBD2 (5 bases). Germline V gene lookup returns CDR1 MNHEY and CDR2 SVGAGI. V shed 6 bases and J shed 3 bases, with 18 bases lying between them. The CDR3 extends over 15 amino acids.

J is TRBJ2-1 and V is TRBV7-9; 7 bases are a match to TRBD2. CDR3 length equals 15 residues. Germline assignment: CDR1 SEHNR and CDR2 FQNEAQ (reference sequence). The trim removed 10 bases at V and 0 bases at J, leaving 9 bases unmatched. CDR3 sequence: CATRGAGSSYNEQFF. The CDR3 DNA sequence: TGTGCCACACGAGGAGCGGGAAGCTCCTACAATGAGCAGTTCTTC.

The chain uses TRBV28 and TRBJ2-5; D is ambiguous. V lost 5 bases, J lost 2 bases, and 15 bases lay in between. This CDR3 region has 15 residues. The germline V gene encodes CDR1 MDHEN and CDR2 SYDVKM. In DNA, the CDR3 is TGTGCCAGCAGTCCCCCGTCCGTCCTTCAAGAGACCCAGTACTTC. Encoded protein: CASSPPSVLQETQYF.

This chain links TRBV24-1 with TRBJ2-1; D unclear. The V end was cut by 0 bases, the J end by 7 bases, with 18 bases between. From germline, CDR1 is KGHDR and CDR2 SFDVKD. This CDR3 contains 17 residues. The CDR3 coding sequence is TGTGCCACCAGTGATTTGGGTTCAGGATCCGTGGCAAATGAGCAGTTCTTC. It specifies CATSDLGSGSVANEQFF.

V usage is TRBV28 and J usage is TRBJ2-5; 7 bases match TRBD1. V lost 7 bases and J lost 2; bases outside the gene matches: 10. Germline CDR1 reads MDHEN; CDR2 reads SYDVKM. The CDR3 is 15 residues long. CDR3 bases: TGTGCCAGCAACGGGAACAGGGGCGGGCAAGAGACCCAGTACTTC. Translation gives CASNGNRGGQETQYF.

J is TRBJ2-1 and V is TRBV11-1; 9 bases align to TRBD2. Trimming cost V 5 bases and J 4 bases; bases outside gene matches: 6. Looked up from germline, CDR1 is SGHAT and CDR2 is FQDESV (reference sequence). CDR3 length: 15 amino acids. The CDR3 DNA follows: TGTGCCAGCAGCCGGGTTAGCGGGAGTTACAATGAGCAGTTCTTC. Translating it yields CASSRVSGSYNEQFF.

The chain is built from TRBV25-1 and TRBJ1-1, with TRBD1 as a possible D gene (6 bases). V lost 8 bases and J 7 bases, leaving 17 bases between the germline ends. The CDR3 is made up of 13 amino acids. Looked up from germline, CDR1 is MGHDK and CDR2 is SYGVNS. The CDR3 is CASRVSGVGEAFF. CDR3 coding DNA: TGTGCCAGCCGCGTTTCAGGGGTCGGTGAAGCTTTCTTT.

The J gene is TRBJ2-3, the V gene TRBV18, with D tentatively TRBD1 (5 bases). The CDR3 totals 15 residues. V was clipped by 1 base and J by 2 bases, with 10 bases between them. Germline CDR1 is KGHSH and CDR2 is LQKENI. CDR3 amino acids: CASSPQDTITDTQYF. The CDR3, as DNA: TGTGCCAGCTCACCACAGGACACCATCACAGATACGCAGTATTTT.

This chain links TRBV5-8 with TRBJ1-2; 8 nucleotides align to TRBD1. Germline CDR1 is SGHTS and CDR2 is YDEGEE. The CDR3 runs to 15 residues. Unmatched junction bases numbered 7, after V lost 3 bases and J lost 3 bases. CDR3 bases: TGTGCCAGCAGCTCGCCGACAGGGGCGGACTATGGCTACACCTTC. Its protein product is CASSSPTGADYGYTF. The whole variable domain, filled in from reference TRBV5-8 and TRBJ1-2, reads EAGVTQSPTHLIKTRGQQATLRCSPISGHTSVYWYQQALGLGLQFLLWYDEGEERNRGNFPPRFSGRQFPNYSSELNVNALELEDSALYLCASSSPTGADYGYTFGSGTRLTVV.

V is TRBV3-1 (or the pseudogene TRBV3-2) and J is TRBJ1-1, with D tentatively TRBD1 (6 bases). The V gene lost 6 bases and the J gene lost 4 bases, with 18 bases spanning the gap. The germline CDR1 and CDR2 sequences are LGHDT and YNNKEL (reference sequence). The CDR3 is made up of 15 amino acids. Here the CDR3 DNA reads TGTGCCAGCAGTACTACGGACAGCTGGGTCACTGAAGCTTTCTTT. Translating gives CASSTTDSWVTEAFF.

CDR3 sequence: CASSLLGGEGYTF. CDR3 bases: TGTGCCAGCAGTCTCCTCGGGGGGGAGGGCTACACCTTC. This chain connects TRBV28 to TRBJ1-2; D perhaps matches TRBD1 (5 bases). V was pared by 5 bases and J by 8 bases, with 15 bases between. Germline assignment: CDR1 MDHEN and CDR2 SYDVKM. The CDR3 has 13 residues.

The CDR3 is CASSLSGRGNEQFF. For the CDR3, the DNA is TGTGCCAGCAGCCTTAGCGGGAGGGGGAATGAGCAGTTCTTC. The chain is built from TRBV3-1 (or the pseudogene TRBV3-2) and TRBJ2-1, with TRBD2 identical over 11 bases. The CDR3 length is 14 residues. In germline, CDR1 is LGHDT, CDR2 YNNKEL (reference sequence). With 4 bases clipped from V and 7 bases from J, the junction kept 3 bases outside the gene matches.

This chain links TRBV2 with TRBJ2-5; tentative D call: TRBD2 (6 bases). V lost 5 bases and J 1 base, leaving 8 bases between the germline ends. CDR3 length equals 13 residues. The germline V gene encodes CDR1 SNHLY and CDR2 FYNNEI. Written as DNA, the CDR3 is TGTGCCAGCAGTCCGGGACTCCAAGAGACCCAGTACTTC. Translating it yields CASSPGLQETQYF.

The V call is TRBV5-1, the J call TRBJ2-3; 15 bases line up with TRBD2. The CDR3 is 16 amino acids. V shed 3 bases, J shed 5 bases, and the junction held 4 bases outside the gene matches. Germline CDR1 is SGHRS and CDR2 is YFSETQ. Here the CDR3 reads CASSSGLAGGQDTQYF. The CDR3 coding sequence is TGCGCCAGCAGCTCCGGACTAGCGGGGGGGCAAGATACGCAGTATTTT.

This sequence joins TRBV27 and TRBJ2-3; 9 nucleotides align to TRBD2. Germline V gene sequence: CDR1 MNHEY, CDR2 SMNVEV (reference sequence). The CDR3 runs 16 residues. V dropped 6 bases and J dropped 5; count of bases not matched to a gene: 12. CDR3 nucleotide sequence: TGTGCCAGCAGCATAACTTCTAGCGGGATGGGAGATACGCAGTATTTT. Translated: CASSITSSGMGDTQYF.

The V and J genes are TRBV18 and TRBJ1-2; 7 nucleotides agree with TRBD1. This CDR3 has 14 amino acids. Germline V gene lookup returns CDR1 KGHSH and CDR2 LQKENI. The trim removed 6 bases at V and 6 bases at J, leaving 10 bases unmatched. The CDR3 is CASSPSTGSNGYTF. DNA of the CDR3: TGTGCCAGCTCCCCCTCGACAGGGAGTAATGGCTACACCTTC.

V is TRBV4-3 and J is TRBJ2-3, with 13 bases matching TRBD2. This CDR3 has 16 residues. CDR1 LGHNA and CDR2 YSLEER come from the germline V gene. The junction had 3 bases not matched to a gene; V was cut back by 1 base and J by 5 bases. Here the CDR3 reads CASSQAGTSGVDTQYF. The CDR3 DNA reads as TGCGCCAGCAGCCAAGCCGGGACTAGCGGGGTAGATACGCAGTATTTT.

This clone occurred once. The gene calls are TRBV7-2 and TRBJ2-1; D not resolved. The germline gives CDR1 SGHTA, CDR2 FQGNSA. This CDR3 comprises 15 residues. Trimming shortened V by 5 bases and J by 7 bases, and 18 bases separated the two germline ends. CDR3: CASSPQSAVLNEQFF. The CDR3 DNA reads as TGTGCCAGCAGCCCCCAGTCGGCGGTTTTAAATGAGCAGTTCTTC.